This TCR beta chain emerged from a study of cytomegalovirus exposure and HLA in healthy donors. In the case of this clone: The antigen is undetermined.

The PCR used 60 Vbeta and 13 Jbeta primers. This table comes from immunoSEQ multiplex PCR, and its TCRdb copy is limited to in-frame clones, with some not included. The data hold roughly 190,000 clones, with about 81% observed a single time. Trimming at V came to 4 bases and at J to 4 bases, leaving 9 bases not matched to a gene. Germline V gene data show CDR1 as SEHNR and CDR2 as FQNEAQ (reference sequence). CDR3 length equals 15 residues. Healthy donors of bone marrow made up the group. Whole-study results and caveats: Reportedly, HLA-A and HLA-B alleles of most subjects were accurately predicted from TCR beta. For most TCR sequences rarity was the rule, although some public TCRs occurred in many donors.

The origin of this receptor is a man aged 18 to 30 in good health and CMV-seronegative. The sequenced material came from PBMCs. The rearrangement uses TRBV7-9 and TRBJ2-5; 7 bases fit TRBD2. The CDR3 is CASSSQAGVVETQYF. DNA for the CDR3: TGTGCCAGCAGCTCCCAGGCGGGGGTAGTAGAGACCCAGTACTTC.